This TCR beta chain was retrieved from a study of T cell responses to AZD1222 COVID-19 vaccine (dated by TCRdb to about 2021). Some background on the complete study: AZD1222 recipients with second doses at about 4 weeks or about 12 weeks were pooled, because spike-specific TCR depth and breadth did not differ between schedules. TCR sequencing covered 233 trial participants: about 210 given two doses of AZD1222 and about 26 given two doses of MenACWY control vaccine. Trial participants were enrolled by age into subgroups of 18-55, 56-69 and 70-plus years, and 148, 28 and 57 TCR-sequenced participants, respectively, were included in these subgroups. The study at large found these results: Because no samples from the day 14 peak response were available, repertoires could be characterized only after the peak T cell response. The vaccine-associated CD4 TCRs covered the entire spike protein, and the dominant responses fell in regions 160-218 and 743-854. After two AZD1222 doses, spike-specific TCR breadth and depth were significantly higher than at day 0 and than in MenACWY recipients. The 56-69-year group was small, and its depth increase did not reach significance, likely because of low power. Participants were mostly white British and included more females than males, and it was suggested by the authors that clonal diversity may have been underestimated. Reportedly, almost half of the unique spike-specific TCRs recognized epitopes lying outside the regions that are mutated in the B.1.351 and B.1.1.7 variants. Conclusions about previously exposed vaccinees are limited because only five or six AZD1222 recipients were SARS-CoV-2 seropositive at baseline.

Per the publication, the time point label means: baseline before first vaccination. Vaccinee samples came from UK trials COV001 and COV002, including a single-blind randomized controlled phase 2/3 trial of AZD1222 (ChAdOx1 nCoV-19) in healthy adults. For TCRbeta chain sequencing, PBMC samples from trial participants were taken at day 0 and at day 28 after the second dose. On this clone: No antigen is known for it. It has no much larger one-base neighbor in the sample; base qualities were not kept.

The CDR3 contains 13 residues, cysteine and phenylalanine counted. The read is trimmed to its CDR3 DNA, 39 bases read in frame from base 1. According to the germline V gene, CDR1 reads SQVTM and CDR2 reads ANQGSEA. Germline trimming amounts to 4 bases on V and 1 base on J, with 3 as the count of junction bases outside the gene matches. The CDR3 regions of human TCRbeta chains were subjected to immunosequencing. Turning to the authors' computational methods: TCRs in the repertoires were compared against a reference library of SARS-CoV-2-specific TCRs that had been generated with the MIRA antigen-specificity platform. Breadth was defined as the fraction of unique TCRs that were SARS-CoV-2-associated, and depth was defined as the fraction of total T cells that were SARS-CoV-2-associated. Using the MIRA data, every spike-specific TCR was mapped to the spike region that the TCR reacted to and assigned to either a CD4 or a CD8 class. Log10-transformed breadth and depth values were compared by one-way ANOVA with Sidak's multiple comparisons tests. TCRdb limited this immuneACCESS table to in-frame rearrangements with V and J called. A share of clones is missing; checked studies link under half to unresolved V genes, and the rest is unexplained. V and J calls plus clone size are reproduced from that table; the DNA served to infer D and trimming. The sample table contains some 100,000 clones; only one count was recorded for roughly 89% of them. The ten most abundant clones make up about 3% of the sample.

The sequences come from peripheral blood, collected on day 0 of AZD1222 vaccination. This TCR derives from an adult in good health. The chain employs TRBV29-1 and TRBJ1-1; 7 central bases correspond to TRBD1. In nucleotide form, the sequence is TGCAGCGTTGTTACAGGGGCGAACACTGAAGCTTTCTTT. Translated, it reads CSVVTGANTEAFF.